Listed here are 27 T cell receptor beta chains from one sample, sequenced in a study of cytomegalovirus exposure and HLA in healthy donors. Repertoires were generated with immunoSEQ multiplex PCR, while TCRdb's copy carries only in-frame clones and drops some. Of some 130,000 clones in the sample, about nine tenths are singletons; the top ten hold roughly 3%. The sequenced material came from PBMCs. The receptor set was obtained from a man in his late teens or twenties in good health and CMV-seronegative.

This clone has just one count. The chain couples TRBV19 to TRBJ2-7; D not certain. The V and J ends lost 1 base and 2 bases respectively, with 15 bases between them. From germline, CDR1 is LNHDA and CDR2 SQIVND (reference sequence). This CDR3 comprises 16 residues. The chain's CDR3 is CASSIGFVEAPYEQYF. CDR3 DNA sequence: TGTGCCAGTAGTATAGGATTTGTTGAGGCCCCCTACGAGCAGTACTTC.

The chain combines TRBV19 with TRBJ1-1; perhaps TRBD1 as D (5 bases). The CDR3 is made up of 14 amino acids. Germline values: CDR1 LNHDA, CDR2 SQIVND (reference sequence). Between the trimmed V and J ends, which lost 4 bases and 8 bases, there was a span of 17 bases. The CDR3 region has the DNA TGTGCCAGTAGTACCTCCGGGGGGAGGAGGGAAGCTTTCTTT. Translating it yields CASSTSGGRREAFF.

The chain carries TRBV27 and TRBJ2-3; D might be TRBD2 (6 bases). Trimming pared 6 bases from V and 4 bases from J, leaving 11 bases between. The CDR3 is 13 amino acids. Germline loops: CDR1 MNHEY, CDR2 SMNVEV (reference sequence). This CDR3 is CASRTSAADTQYF. CDR3 nucleotides: TGTGCCAGCAGGACTAGTGCCGCAGATACGCAGTATTTT.

The J gene is TRBJ1-2, the V gene TRBV4-3, with D possibly matching TRBD1 (5 bases). Trimming left V 3 bases short and J 1 base short, with 21 bases between. This CDR3 has 18 residues. In germline, CDR1 is LGHNA, CDR2 YSLEER. DNA of the CDR3: TGCGCCAGCAGCCAGACCCCCTGGGGGGAGATAGTTAACTATGGCTACACCTTC. Amino acids: CASSQTPWGEIVNYGYTF.

The chain recombines TRBV19 with TRBJ2-1, with TRBD2 matching 12 bases. The V and J ends lost 3 bases and 4 bases, in that order; junction bases with no gene match: 4. Germline-derived CDR1 and CDR2 are LNHDA and SQIVND (reference sequence). This CDR3 has 16 residues. The CDR3 loop is CASSIDLAGGYNEQFF. The CDR3 region has the DNA TGTGCCAGTAGTATTGACCTAGCGGGAGGGTACAATGAGCAGTTCTTC.

This clone is a singleton in its sample. The rearrangement joins TRBV9 to TRBJ2-1; 9 bases line up with TRBD2. Germline assignment: CDR1 SGDLS and CDR2 YYNGEE. V lost 2 bases and J lost 10; bases outside the gene matches: 10. The CDR3 covers 15 residues. In DNA form, the CDR3 reads TGTGCCAGCAGCGTCAGAGCGGGGGGAGTTAGAGAGCAGTTCTTC. Amino acids: CASSVRAGGVREQFF. The full variable domain, its missing parts supplied by reference TRBV9 and TRBJ2-1, is DSGVTQTPKHLITATGQRVTLRCSPRSGDLSVYWYQQSLDQGLQFLIQYYNGEERAKGNILERFSAQQFPDLHSELNLSSLELGDSALYFCASSVRAGGVREQFFGPGTRLTVL.

There are a few counts of this clone. In nucleotides, the CDR3 is TGTGCCAGTAGTAACAGGTATGACTCCTACGAGCAGTACTTC. Translated: CASSNRYDSYEQYF. The chain carries TRBV19 and TRBJ2-7, with a tentative D call TRBD1 (5 bases). CDR1 LNHDA and CDR2 SQIVND come from the germline V gene (reference sequence). This CDR3 is 14 amino acids long. Trimming pared 4 bases from V and 0 bases from J, leaving 10 bases between.

The chain has TRBV6-5 and TRBJ2-4; the D gene is possibly TRBD2 (6 bases). From germline, CDR1 is MNHEY and CDR2 SVGAGI. Between the trimmed V and J ends, which lost 0 bases and 9 bases, there was a span of 18 bases. This CDR3 is built from 16 residues. The CDR3 loop reads CASSYSSGTTPGIQYF. The DNA of the CDR3 is TGTGCCAGCAGTTACTCTAGCGGCACCACCCCCGGCATTCAGTACTTC.

The rearrangement joins TRBV18 to TRBJ1-2; 11 bases match TRBD1. The germline V gene has CDR1 KGHSH and CDR2 LQKENI. This CDR3 has 15 amino acids. V lost 3 bases to trimming and J lost 8 bases; unmatched junction nucleotides: 8. The CDR3 DNA is TGTGCCAGCTCACCTGGACAGGGGGCTAGTTTGGGCTACACCTTC. Its translation: CASSPGQGASLGYTF.

This rearrangement joins TRBV6-6 to TRBJ2-7, with D unclear. Trimming took off 2 bases at V and 5 bases at J, with 13 bases between the two ends. Germline values: CDR1 MNHNY, CDR2 SVGAGI (reference sequence). The CDR3 loop spans 14 amino acids. The CDR3 nucleotides are TGTGCCAGCAGTTACGCCGGGTCCCCCGACGAGCAGTACTTC. It codes for CASSYAGSPDEQYF.

The chain couples TRBV5-6 to TRBJ2-5, with 8 bases matching TRBD1. Trimming took 0 bases from V and 5 from J; bases not matched to a gene: 12. The CDR3 has 17 amino acids. Per germline, CDR1 SGHDT and CDR2 YYEEEE. In DNA, the CDR3 is TGTGCCAGCAGCTTGGTTGGACAGGGTATTTCCAGGGAGACCCAGTACTTC. This sequence encodes CASSLVGQGISRETQYF.

This clone has just one count. DNA of the CDR3: TGTGCCAGCAGTGAAACAGGGGGTAGTGAGCAGTTCTTC. Protein: CASSETGGSEQFF. This chain uses TRBV28 with TRBJ2-1, with 8 nucleotides matching TRBD1. The CDR3 covers 13 residues. V gave up 5 bases and J gave up 9 bases; unmatched junction bases: 6. Germline CDR1 is MDHEN and CDR2 is SYDVKM.

This clone was seen only once. The CDR3 region has the DNA TGCAGCGTTGACCTCACAGGGATTGGAAACACCATATATTTT. It translates to CSVDLTGIGNTIYF. The V gene is TRBV29-1, the J gene TRBJ1-3; weak D call: TRBD1 (6 bases). Germline V gives CDR1 SQVTM, CDR2 ANQGSEA. V lost 3 bases, J lost 3 bases, and 12 bases lay in between. The CDR3 sequence is 14 residues long.

The V gene is TRBV15, the J gene TRBJ2-1; TRBD1 matches at 9 bases. The length of the CDR3 is 18 residues. Germline CDR1 reads LNHNV; CDR2 reads YYDKDF (reference sequence). V shed 0 bases, J shed 2 bases, and the junction held 8 bases outside the gene matches. In DNA, the CDR3 is TGTGCCACCAGCAGAGATGGCGCCGGGACAGGGCCCTACAATGAGCAGTTCTTC. Translating it yields CATSRDGAGTGPYNEQFF.

The genes are TRBV27 and TRBJ2-2, with D hard to call. Germline V gene data show CDR1 as MNHEY and CDR2 as SMNVEV (reference sequence). V dropped 0 bases and J dropped 7 bases, with 6 bases sitting between them. The CDR3 runs 13 residues. CDR3 sequence (DNA): TGTGCCAGCAGTTTATCGGCCGACGGGGAGCTGTTTTTT. Protein sequence: CASSLSADGELFF.

The rearrangement joins TRBV10-3 to TRBJ1-3, with 7 nucleotides matching TRBD1. CDR1 is ENHRY and CDR2 is SYGVKD in the germline V gene. The CDR3 spans 13 residues. The trim removed 9 bases at V and 4 bases at J, leaving 6 bases unmatched. The DNA for the CDR3 is TGTGCCATATCAACAGGGGACGGAAACACCATATATTTT. It is translated as CAISTGDGNTIYF.

This clone is a singleton in its sample. J is TRBJ1-2 and V is TRBV9, with a possible D match to TRBD1 (5 bases). Germline values: CDR1 SGDLS, CDR2 YYNGEE. The CDR3 is 14 amino acids. With 2 bases removed from V and 1 base from J, the gap between germline ends came to 9 bases. DNA for the CDR3: TGTGCCAGCAGCGTCAGGGCTATTAACTATGGCTACACCTTC. Translation: CASSVRAINYGYTF.

The CDR3: CASSTLPRQGIFHEQYF. The DNA for the CDR3 is TGTGCCAGCAGTACCCTCCCGCGGCAGGGGATCTTTCACGAGCAGTACTTC. This chain connects TRBV27 to TRBJ2-7; maybe TRBD1 (6 bases). Germline CDR1 and CDR2: MNHEY and SMNVEV (reference sequence). V was trimmed by 5 bases and J by 5 bases, leaving 25 bases between them. The CDR3 extends over 17 amino acids.

The V call is TRBV4-3, the J call TRBJ2-2; D gene uncertain. This CDR3 has 14 residues. The germline CDR1 and CDR2 sequences are LGHNA and YSLEER. The V end lost 3 bases, the J end lost 4 bases, and 9 bases lay between the germline ends. The CDR3 region has the DNA TGCGCCAGCAGCCACGGTCTGTCCACCGGGGAGCTGTTTTTT. Its translation is CASSHGLSTGELFF.

This chain links TRBV2 with TRBJ1-2; D gene ambiguous. V lost 2 bases, J lost 3 bases, and 19 bases lay in between. The CDR3 is made up of 17 amino acids. CDR1 SNHLY and CDR2 FYNNEI come from the germline V gene. The CDR3 loop is CASSEIILSPTDYGYTF. DNA of the CDR3: TGTGCCAGCAGTGAAATTATATTAAGCCCAACCGACTATGGCTACACCTTC. Supplemented by reference TRBV2 and TRBJ1-2, the full variable domain reads EPEVTQTPSHQVTQMGQEVILRCVPISNHLYFYWYRQILGQKVEFLVSFYNNEISEKSEIFDDQFSVERPDGSNFTLKIRSTKLEDSAMYFCASSEIILSPTDYGYTFGSGTRLTVV.

The CDR3 DNA is TGTGCCAGCAGCGTAGGGGGGAGGGCCCCCGGTAACACTGAAGCTTTCTTT. This sequence encodes CASSVGGRAPGNTEAFF. The gene calls are TRBV9 and TRBJ1-1, with D possibly TRBD1 on 5 matching bases. The V end was cut by 0 bases, the J end by 2 bases, with 17 bases between. Germline V gives CDR1 SGDLS, CDR2 YYNGEE. This CDR3 has 17 residues.

The V and J genes are TRBV19 and TRBJ2-5, with 11 bases fitting TRBD2. Per the germline V gene, CDR1 is LNHDA and CDR2 is SQIVND (reference sequence). Trimming removed 5 bases from V and 4 bases from J; junction bases left unmatched: 6. The length of the CDR3 is 15 residues. The CDR3 reads CASSGGLAVLETQYF. For the CDR3, the DNA is TGTGCCAGTAGTGGGGGACTAGCGGTCCTAGAGACCCAGTACTTC.

The chain combines TRBV6-1 with TRBJ2-1; TRBD1 aligns across 7 bases. CDR1 is MNHNS, CDR2 SASEGT, per germline. The CDR3 totals 15 residues. V shed 6 bases, J shed 0 bases, and the junction held 5 bases outside the gene matches. The CDR3 sequence is CASSMGTASYNEQFF. The DNA of the CDR3 is TGTGCCAGCAGCATGGGGACAGCCTCCTACAATGAGCAGTTCTTC.

This clone showed up just a few times. CDR3 sequence: CASSGRDGYTF. In DNA form, the CDR3 reads TGTGCCAGCAGTGGCAGGGATGGCTACACCTTC. The chain combines TRBV21-1 with TRBJ1-2; TRBD1 is the table's D call, not checked against the DNA. TRBV21-1 is classified as a pseudogene. This CDR3 is 11 amino acids long.

This chain uses TRBV4-1 with TRBJ2-5; 9 nucleotides agree with TRBD1. The germline V gene encodes CDR1 MGHRA and CDR2 YSYEKL. V dropped 5 bases and J dropped 5; count of bases not matched to a gene: 9. The length of the CDR3 is 15 residues. This CDR3 reads CASSLTGTGWETQYF. The CDR3 nucleotides read TGCGCCAGCAGCTTAACCGGGACAGGGTGGGAGACCCAGTACTTC.

The chain joins TRBV6-1 to TRBJ2-2, with D maybe TRBD1 (5 bases). V was shortened by 4 bases and J by 3 bases, with 9 bases between the two germline ends. This CDR3 contains 14 residues. Germline CDR1 and CDR2: MNHNS and SASEGT. In nucleotides, the CDR3 is TGTGCCAGCAGTGTTCTAGGGGACACCGGGGAGCTGTTTTTT. It translates to CASSVLGDTGELFF.

The chain employs TRBV4-3 and TRBJ2-1; tentatively, D is TRBD2 (5 bases). Looked up from germline, CDR1 is LGHNA and CDR2 is YSLEER. V shed 1 base and J shed 7 bases, with 14 bases lying between them. There are 15 residues in the CDR3. The DNA of the CDR3 is TGCGCCAGCAGCCAAGGTGGGAGCCCTCGGAATGAGCAGTTCTTC. As protein: CASSQGGSPRNEQFF.